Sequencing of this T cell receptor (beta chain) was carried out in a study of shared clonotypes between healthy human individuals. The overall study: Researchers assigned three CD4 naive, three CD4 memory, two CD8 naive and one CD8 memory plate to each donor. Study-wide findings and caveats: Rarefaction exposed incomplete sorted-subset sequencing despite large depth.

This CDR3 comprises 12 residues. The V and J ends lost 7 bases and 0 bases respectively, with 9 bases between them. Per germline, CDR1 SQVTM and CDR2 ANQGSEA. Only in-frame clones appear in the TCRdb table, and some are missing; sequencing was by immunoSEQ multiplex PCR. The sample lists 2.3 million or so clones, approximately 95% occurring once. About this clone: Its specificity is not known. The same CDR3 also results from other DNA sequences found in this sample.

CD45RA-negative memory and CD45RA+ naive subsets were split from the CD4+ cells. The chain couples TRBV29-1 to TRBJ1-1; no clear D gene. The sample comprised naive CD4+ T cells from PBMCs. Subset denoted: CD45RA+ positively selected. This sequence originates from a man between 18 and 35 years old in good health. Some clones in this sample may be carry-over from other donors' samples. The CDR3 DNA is TGCAGCGCTGGGAGGTTGAACACTGAAGCTTTCTTT. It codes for CSAGRLNTEAFF.